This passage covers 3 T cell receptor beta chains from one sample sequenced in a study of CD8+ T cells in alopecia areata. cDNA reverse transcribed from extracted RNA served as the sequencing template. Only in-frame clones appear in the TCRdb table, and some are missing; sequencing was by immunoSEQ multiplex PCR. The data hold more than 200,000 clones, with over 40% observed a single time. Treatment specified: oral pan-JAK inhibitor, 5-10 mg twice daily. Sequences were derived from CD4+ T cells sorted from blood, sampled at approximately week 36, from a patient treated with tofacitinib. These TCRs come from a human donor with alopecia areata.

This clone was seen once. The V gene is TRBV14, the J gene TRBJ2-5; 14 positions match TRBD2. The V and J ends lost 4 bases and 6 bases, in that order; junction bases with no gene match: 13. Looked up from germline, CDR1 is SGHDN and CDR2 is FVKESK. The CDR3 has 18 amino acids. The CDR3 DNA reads TGTGCCAGCAGCCTTAGACCGGGACTAGCGGGAGTAGAGAAGACCCAGTACTTC. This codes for CASSLRPGLAGVEKTQYF.

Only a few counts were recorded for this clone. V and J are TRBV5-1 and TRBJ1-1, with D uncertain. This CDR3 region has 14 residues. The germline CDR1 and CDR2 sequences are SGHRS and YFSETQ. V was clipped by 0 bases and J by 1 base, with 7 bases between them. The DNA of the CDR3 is TGCGCCAGCAGCTTGGGGACGGCGAACACTGAAGCTTTCTTT. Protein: CASSLGTANTEAFF.

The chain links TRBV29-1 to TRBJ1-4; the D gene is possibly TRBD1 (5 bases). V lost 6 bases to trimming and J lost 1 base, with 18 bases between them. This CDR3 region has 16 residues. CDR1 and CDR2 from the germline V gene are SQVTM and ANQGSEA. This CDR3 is CSVRQGGTETNEKLFF. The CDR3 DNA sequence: TGCAGCGTCAGACAAGGAGGGACTGAAACTAATGAAAAACTGTTTTTT.